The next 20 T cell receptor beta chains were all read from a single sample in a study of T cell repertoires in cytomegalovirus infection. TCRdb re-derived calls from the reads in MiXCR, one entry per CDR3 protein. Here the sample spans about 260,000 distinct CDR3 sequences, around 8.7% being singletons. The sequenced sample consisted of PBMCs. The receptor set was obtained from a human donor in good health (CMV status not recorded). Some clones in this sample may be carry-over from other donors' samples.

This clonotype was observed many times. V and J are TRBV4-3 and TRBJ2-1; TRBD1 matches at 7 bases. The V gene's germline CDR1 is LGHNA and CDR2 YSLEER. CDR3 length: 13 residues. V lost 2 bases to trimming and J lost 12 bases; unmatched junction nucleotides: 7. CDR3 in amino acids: CASSQRQGDVQFF. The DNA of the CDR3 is TGCGCCAGCAGCCAACGACAGGGTGATGTGCAGTTCTTC.

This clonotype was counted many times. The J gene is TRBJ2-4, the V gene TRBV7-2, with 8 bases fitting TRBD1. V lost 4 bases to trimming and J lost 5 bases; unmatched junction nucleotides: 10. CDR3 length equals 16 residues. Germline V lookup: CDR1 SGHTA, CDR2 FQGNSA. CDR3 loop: CASSYGVAQGENIQYF. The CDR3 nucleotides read TGTGCCAGCAGCTACGGGGTGGCACAGGGGGAAAACATTCAGTACTTC. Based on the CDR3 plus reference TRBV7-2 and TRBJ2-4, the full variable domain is GAGVSQSPSNKVTEKGKDVELRCDPISGHTALYWYRQSLGQGLEFLIYFQGNSAPDKSGLPSDRFSAERTGGSVSTLTIQRTQQEDSAVYLCASSYGVAQGENIQYFGAGTRLSVL.

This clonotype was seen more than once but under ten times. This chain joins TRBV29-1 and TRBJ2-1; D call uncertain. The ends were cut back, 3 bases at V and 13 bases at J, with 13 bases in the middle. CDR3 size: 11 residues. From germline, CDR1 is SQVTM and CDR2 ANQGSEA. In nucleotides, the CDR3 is TGCAGCGTTGACCCTTCGGCCCCACAGTTCTTC. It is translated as CSVDPSAPQFF.

The chain's CDR3 is CASGLVRDWINTGELFF. The CDR3 coding sequence is TGTGCTAGTGGTTTGGTCCGGGACTGGATTAACACCGGGGAGCTGTTTTTT. The chain combines TRBV12-5 with TRBJ2-2, with D maybe TRBD2 (6 bases). CDR3 size: 17 residues. Between the trimmed V and J ends, which lost 0 bases and 2 bases, there was a span of 13 bases. CDR1 and CDR2 (germline): LGHNT, FRNRAP. Based on the CDR3 plus reference TRBV12-5 and TRBJ2-2, the full variable domain is DARVTQTPRHKVTEMGQEVTMRCQPILGHNTVFWYRQTMMQGLELLAYFRNRAPLDDSGMPKDRFSAEMPDATLATLKIQPSEPRDSAVYFCASGLVRDWINTGELFFGEGSRLTVL.

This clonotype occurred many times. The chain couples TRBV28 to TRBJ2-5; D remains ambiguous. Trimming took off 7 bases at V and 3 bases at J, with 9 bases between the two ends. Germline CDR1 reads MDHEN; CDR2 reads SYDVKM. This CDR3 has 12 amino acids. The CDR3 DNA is TGTGCCAGCATGGGTGCAGAAGAGACCCAGTACTTC. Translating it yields CASMGAEETQYF.

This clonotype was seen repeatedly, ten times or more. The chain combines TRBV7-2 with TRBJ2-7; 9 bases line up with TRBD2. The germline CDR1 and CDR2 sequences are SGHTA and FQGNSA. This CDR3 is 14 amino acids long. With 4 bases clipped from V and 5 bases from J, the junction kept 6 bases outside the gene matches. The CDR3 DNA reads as TGTGCCAGCAGCTACGGGACTAGCAGCAACGAGCAGTACTTC. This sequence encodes CASSYGTSSNEQYF.

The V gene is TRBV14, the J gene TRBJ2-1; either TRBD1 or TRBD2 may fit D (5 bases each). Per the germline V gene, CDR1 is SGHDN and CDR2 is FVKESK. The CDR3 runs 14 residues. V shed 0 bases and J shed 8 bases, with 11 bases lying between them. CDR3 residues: CASSQDLGGYEQFF. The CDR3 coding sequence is TGTGCCAGCAGCCAAGATCTTGGGGGTTATGAGCAGTTCTTC.

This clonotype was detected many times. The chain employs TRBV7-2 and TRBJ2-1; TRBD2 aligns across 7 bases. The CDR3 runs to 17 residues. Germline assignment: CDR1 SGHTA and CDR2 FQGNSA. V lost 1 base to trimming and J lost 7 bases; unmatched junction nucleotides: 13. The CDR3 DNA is TGTGCCAGCAGCTTAGAGCGGGGTAGCGGAAGGGAAAATGAGCAGTTCTTC. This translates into CASSLERGSGRENEQFF. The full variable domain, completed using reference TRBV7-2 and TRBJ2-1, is GAGVSQSPSNKVTEKGKDVELRCDPISGHTALYWYRQSLGQGLEFLIYFQGNSAPDKSGLPSDRFSAERTGGSVSTLTIQRTQQEDSAVYLCASSLERGSGRENEQFFGPGTRLTVL.

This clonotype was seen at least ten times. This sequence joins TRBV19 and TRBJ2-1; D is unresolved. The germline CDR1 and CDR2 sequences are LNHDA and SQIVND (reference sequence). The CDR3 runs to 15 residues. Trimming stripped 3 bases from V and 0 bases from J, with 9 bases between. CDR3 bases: TGTGCCAGTAGTATCGTAAAGGGCTCCTACAATGAGCAGTTCTTC. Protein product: CASSIVKGSYNEQFF.

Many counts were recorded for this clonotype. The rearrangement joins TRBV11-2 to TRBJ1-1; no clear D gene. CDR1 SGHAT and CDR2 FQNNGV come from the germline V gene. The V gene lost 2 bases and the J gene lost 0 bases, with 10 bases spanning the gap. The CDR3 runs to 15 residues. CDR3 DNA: TGTGCCAGCAGCTTATCGGGAGAAATGAACACTGAAGCTTTCTTT. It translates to CASSLSGEMNTEAFF.

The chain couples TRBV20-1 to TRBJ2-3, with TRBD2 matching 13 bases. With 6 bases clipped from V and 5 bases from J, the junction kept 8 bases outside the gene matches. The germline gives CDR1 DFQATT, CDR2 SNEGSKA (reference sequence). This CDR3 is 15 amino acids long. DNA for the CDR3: TGCAGTGCCCGGGGACTAGCGGGGCGCGGAGATACGCAGTATTTT. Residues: CSARGLAGRGDTQYF.

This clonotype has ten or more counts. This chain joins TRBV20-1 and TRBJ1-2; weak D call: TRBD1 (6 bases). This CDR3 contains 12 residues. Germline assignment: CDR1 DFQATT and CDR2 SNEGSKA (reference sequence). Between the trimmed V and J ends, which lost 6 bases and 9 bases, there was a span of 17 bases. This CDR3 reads CSARQVEGSYTF. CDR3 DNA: TGCAGTGCACGACAGGTTGAAGGTAGCTACACCTTC.

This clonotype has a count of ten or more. The DNA for the CDR3 is TGTGCCAGCAGCGTCAAAGGGGGGAACACTGAAGCTTTCTTT. Amino acids: CASSVKGGNTEAFF. The chain uses TRBV7-6 and TRBJ1-1, with TRBD1 as a possible D gene (6 bases). The CDR3 has 14 residues. Trimming took off 5 bases at V and 1 base at J, with 11 bases between the two ends. The germline CDR1 and CDR2 sequences are SGHVS and FNYEAQ.

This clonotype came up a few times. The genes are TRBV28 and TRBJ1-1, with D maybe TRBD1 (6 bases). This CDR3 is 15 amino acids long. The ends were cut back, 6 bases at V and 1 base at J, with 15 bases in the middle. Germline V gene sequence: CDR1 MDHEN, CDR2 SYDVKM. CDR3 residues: CASSPMGQPNTEAFF. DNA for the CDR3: TGTGCCAGCAGCCCAATGGGACAACCGAACACTGAAGCTTTCTTT.

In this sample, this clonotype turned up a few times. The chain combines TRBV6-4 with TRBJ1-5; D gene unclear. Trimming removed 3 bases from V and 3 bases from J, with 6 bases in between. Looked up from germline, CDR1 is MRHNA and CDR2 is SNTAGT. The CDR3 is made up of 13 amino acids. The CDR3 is CASSEGNNQPQHF. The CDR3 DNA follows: TGTGCCAGCAGTGAAGGGAACAATCAGCCCCAGCATTTT.

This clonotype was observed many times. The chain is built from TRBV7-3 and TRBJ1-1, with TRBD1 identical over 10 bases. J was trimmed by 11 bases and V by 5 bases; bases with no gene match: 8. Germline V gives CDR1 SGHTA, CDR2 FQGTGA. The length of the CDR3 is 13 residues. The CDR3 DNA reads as TGTGCCAGCAGCGAGGACAGGGGGATGAGGGCTTTCTTT. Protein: CASSEDRGMRAFF.

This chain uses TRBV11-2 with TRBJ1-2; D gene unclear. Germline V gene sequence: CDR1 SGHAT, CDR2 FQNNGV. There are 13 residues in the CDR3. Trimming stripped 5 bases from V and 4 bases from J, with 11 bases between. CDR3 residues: CASSGVAFYGYTF. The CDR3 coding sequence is TGTGCCAGCAGCGGGGTCGCGTTCTATGGCTACACCTTC.

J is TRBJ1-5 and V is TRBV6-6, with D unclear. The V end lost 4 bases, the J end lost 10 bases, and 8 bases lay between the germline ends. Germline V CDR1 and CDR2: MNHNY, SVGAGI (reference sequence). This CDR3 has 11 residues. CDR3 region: CASSSSAPQHF. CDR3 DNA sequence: TGTGCCAGCAGTTCTAGCGCCCCCCAGCATTTT.

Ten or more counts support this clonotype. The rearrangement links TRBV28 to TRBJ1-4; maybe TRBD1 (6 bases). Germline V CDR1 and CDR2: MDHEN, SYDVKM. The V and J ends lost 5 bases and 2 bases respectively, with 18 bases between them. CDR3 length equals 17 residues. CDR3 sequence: CASSPVGRGFTNEKLFF. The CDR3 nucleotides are TGTGCCAGCAGTCCAGTCGGCAGGGGCTTCACTAATGAAAAACTGTTTTTT.

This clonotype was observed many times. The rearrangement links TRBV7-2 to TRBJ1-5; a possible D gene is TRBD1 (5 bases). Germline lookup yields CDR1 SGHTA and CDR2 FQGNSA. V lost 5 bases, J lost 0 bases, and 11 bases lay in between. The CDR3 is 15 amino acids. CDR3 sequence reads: CASSTSGASNQPQHF. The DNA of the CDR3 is TGTGCCAGCAGCACATCCGGGGCTAGCAATCAGCCCCAGCATTTT.